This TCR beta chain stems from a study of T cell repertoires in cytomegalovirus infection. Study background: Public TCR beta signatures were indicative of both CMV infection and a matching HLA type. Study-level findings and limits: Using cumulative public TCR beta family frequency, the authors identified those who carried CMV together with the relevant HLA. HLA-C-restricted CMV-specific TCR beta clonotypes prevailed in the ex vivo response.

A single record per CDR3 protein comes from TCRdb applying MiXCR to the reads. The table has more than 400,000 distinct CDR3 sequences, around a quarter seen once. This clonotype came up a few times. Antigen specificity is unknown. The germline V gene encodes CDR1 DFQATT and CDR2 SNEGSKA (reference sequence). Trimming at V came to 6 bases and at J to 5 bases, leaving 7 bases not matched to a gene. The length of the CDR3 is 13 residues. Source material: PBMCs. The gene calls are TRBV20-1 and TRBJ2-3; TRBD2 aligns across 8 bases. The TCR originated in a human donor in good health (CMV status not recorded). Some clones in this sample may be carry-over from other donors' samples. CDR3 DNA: TGCAGTGCCCAAGCGGGAGCGGAAGATACGCAGTATTTT. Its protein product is CSAQAGAEDTQYF.